Listed here is a single TCR beta chain. The CDR3 totals 14 residues. J gave up 7 bases and V 0 bases, and 2 bases lay outside the gene matches. The germline CDR1 and CDR2 sequences are MRHNA and SNTAGT. The sample comes from a study of blood T cell repertoires in COVID-19. Study-level information: Material from acute and convalescent COVID-19 was sourced from the United States, Italy and Spain. PBMCs, B-cell-depleted T cells, or T cells were the source of the cDNA or gDNA that made up the material.

Per the original methods: Estimation of nucleated cell counts was performed using reference gene primer amplification. The table came from immunoSEQ multiplex PCR; TCRdb's copy has only in-frame clones and leaves some out. Clone size and the V and J calls come from that table; the DNA yielded D and trimming. Among around 200,000 clones listed, 78% were seen once. Input material: peripheral blood. The source of this sequence is a woman of 80 years or more with active or convalescent COVID-19. V usage is TRBV6-4 and J usage is TRBJ1-4; 7 bases fit TRBD1. This CDR3 is CASSDSGQFEKLFF. In DNA, the CDR3 is TGTGCCAGCAGTGACTCGGGACAGTTTGAAAAACTGTTTTTT.